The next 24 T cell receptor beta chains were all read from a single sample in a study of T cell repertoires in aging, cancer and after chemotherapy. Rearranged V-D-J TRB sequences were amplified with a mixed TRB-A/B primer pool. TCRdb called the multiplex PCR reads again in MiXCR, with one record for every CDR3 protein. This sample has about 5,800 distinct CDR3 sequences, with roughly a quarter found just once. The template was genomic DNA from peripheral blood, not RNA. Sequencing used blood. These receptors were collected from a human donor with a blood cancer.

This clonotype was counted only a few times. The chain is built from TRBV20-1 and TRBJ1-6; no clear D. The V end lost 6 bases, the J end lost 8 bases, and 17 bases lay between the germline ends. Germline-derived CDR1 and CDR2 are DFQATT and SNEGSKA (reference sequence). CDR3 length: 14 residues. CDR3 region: CSAGSLRVDSPLHF. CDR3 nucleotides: TGCAGTGCAGGGTCTCTAAGGGTTGATTCACCCCTCCACTTT.

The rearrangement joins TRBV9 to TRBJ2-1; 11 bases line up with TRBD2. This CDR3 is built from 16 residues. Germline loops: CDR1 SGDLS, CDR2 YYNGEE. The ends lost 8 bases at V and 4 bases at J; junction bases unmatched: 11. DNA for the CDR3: TGTGCCAGTGGGGCTAGCGGGAGGCCCGAGTACAATGAGCAGTTCTTC. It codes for CASGASGRPEYNEQFF.

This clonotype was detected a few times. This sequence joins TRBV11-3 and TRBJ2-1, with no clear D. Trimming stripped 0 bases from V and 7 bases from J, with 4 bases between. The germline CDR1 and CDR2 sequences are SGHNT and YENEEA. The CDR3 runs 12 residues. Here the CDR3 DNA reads TGTGCCAGCAGCTTAGAGGTAAATGAGCAGTTCTTC. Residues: CASSLEVNEQFF.

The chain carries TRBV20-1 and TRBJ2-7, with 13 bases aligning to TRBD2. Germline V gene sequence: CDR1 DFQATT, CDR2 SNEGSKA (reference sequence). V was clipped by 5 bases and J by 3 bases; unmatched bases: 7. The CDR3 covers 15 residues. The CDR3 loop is CSAALTSGGDYEQYF. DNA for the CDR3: TGCAGTGCTGCCCTAACTAGCGGGGGGGACTACGAGCAGTACTTC.

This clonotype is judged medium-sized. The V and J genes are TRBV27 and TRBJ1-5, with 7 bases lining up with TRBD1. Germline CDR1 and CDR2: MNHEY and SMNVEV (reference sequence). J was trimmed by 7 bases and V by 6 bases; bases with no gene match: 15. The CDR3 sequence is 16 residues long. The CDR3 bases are TGTGCCAGCAGCCCAAGCACAGGGGAAAAGGACCAGCCCCAGCATTTT. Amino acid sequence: CASSPSTGEKDQPQHF.

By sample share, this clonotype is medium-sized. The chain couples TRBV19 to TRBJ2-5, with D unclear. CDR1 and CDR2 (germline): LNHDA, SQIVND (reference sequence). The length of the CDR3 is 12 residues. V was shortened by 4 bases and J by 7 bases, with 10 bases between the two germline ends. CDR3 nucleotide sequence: TGTGCCAGTAGTAGGGAAGGCGGGACCCAGTACTTC. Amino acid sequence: CASSREGGTQYF.

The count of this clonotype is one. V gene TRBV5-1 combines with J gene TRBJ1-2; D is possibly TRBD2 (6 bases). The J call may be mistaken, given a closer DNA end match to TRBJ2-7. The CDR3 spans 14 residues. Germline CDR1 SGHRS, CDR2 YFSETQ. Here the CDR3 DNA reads TGCGCCAGCAGCCCGACTAGTGATCCCCACGAGCAGTACTTC. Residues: CASSPTSDPHEQYF.

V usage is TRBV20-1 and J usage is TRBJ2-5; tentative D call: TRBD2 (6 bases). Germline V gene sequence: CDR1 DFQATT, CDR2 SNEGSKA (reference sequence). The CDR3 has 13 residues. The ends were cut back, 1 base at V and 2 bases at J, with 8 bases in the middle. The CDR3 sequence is CSARAEGQETQYF. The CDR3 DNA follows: TGCAGTGCTAGAGCGGAGGGACAAGAGACCCAGTACTTC.

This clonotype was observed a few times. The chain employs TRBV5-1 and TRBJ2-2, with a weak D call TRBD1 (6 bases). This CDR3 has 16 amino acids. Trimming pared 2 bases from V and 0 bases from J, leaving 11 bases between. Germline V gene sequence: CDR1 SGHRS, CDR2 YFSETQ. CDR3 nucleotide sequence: TGCGCCAGCAGCTTAGGACAGATCGCGAACACCGGGGAGCTGTTTTTT. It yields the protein CASSLGQIANTGELFF.

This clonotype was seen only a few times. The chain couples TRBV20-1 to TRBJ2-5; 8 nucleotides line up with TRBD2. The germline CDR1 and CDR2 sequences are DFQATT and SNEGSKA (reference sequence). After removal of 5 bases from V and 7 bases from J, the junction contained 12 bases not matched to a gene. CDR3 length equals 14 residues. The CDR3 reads CSAYSGVVGGTQYF. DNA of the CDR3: TGCAGTGCTTATAGCGGGGTAGTGGGAGGGACCCAGTACTTC.

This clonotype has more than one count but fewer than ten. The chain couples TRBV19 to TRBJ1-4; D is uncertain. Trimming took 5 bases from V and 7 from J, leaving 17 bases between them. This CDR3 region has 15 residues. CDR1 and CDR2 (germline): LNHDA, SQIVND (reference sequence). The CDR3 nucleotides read TGTGCCAGTAGTCCAGGAGACCCTAAAAGTGAAAAACTGTTTTTT. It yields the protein CASSPGDPKSEKLFF. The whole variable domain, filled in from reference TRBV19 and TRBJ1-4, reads DGGITQSPKYLFRKEGQNVTLSCEQNLNHDAMYWYRQDPGQGLRLIYYSQIVNDFQKGDIAEGYSVSREKKESFPLTVTSAQKNPTAFYLCASSPGDPKSEKLFFGSGTQLSVL.

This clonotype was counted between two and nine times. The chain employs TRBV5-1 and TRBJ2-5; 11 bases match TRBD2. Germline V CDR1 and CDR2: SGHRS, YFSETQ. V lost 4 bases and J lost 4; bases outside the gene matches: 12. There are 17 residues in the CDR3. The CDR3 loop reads CASSIGLAGGRRETQYF. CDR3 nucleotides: TGCGCCAGCAGCATAGGGCTAGCGGGGGGACGTAGAGAGACCCAGTACTTC.

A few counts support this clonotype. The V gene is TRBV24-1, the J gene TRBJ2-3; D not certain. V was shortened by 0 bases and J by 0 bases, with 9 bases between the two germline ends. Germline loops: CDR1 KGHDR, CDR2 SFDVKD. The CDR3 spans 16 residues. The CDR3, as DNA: TGTGCCACCAGTGATTTGGGTTCCGCTAGCACAGATACGCAGTATTTT. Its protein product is CATSDLGSASTDTQYF.

The CDR3 spells CASSQDRGSTEAFF. The CDR3 DNA follows: TGTGCCAGCAGCCAGGACAGGGGGAGCACTGAAGCTTTCTTT. The rearrangement joins TRBV7-9 to TRBJ1-1; 10 bases agree with TRBD1. V shed 5 bases and J 4 bases; nucleotides not matched to a gene: 4. Germline V CDR1 and CDR2: SEHNR, FQNEAQ (reference sequence). This CDR3 region has 14 residues.

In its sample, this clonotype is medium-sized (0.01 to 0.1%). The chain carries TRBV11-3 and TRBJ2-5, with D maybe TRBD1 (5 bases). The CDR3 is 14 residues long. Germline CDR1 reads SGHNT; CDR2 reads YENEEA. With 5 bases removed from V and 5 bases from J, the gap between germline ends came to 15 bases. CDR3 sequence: CASSPTDDRETQYF. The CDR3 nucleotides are TGTGCCAGCAGCCCGACAGACGATAGGGAGACCCAGTACTTC.

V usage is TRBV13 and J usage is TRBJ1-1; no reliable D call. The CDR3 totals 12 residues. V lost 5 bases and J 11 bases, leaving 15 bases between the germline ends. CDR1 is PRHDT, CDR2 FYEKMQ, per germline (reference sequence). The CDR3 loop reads CASSLRVSHAFF. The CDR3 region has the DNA TGTGCCAGCAGCCTTCGGGTCAGCCATGCTTTCTTT.

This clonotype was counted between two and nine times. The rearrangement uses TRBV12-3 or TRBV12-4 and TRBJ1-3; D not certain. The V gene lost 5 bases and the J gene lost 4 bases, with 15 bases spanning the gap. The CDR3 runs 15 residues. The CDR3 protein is CASSRPELWGNTIYF. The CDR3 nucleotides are TGTGCCAGCAGTCGACCGGAGCTCTGGGGAAACACCATATATTTT.

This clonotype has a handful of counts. The CDR3 protein is CASSRTGGTDTQYF. CDR3 bases: TGTGCCAGCAGCCGGACCGGGGGCACAGATACGCAGTATTTT. The rearrangement links TRBV7-3 to TRBJ2-3; D perhaps matches TRBD2 (5 bases). V lost 5 bases to trimming and J lost 1 base, with 10 bases between them. The CDR3 spans 14 residues. Germline loops: CDR1 SGHTA, CDR2 FQGTGA. Filled out from reference TRBV7-3 and TRBJ2-3, the complete variable domain reads GAGVSQTPSNKVTEKGKYVELRCDPISGHTALYWYRQSLGQGPEFLIYFQGTGAADDSGLPNDRFFAVRPEGSVSTLKIQRTERGDSAVYLCASSRTGGTDTQYFGPGTRLTVL.

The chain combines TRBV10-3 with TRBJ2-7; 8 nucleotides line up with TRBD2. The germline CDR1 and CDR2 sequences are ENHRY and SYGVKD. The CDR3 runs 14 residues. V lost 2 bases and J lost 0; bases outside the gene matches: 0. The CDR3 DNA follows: TGTGCCATCAGTGAGAGCGGGGGCTCCTACGAGCAGTACTTC. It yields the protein CAISESGGSYEQYF.

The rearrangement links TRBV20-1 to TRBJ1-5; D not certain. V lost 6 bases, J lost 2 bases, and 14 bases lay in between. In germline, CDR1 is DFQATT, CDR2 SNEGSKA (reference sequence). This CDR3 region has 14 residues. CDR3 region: CSASTDSGNQPQHF. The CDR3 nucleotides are TGCAGTGCAAGCACCGATTCGGGCAATCAGCCCCAGCATTTT.

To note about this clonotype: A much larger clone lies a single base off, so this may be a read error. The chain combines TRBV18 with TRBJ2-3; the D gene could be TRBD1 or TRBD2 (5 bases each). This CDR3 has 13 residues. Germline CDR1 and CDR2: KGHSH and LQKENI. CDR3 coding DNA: TGTGCCAGCTCACCCTGGGACGTAGATACGAAGTATTTT. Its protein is CASSPWDVDTKYF.

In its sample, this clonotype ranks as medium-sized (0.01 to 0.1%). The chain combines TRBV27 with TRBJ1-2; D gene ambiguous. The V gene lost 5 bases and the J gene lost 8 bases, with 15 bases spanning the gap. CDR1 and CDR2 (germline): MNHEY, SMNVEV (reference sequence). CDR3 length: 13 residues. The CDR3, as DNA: TGTGCCAGCAGTCCCCTAGGGTCGAACGGCTACACCTTC. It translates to CASSPLGSNGYTF.

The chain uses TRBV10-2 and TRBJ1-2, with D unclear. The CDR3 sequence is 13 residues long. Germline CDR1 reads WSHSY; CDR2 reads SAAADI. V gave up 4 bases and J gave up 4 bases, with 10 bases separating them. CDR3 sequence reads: CASSGLPLYGYTF. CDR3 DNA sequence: TGCGCCAGCAGTGGGTTACCTCTCTATGGCTACACCTTC.

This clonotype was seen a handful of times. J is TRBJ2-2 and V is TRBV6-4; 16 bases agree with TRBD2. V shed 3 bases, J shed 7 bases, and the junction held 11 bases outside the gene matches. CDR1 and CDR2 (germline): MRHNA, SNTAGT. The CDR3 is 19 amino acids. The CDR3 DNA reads TGTGCCAGCAGTGAACTAAACGGGGGACTAGCGGGGGGGCACGGGGAGCTGTTTTTT. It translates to CASSELNGGLAGGHGELFF.